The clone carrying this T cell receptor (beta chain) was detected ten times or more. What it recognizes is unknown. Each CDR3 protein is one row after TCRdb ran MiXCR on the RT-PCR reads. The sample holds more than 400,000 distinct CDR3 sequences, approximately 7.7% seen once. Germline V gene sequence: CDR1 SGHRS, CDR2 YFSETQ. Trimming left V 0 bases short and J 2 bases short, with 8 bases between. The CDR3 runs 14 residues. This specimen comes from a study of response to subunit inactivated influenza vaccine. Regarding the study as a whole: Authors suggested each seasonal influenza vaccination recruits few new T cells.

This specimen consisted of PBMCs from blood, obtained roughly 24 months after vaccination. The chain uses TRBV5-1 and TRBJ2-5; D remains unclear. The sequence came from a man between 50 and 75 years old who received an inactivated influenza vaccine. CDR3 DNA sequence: TGCGCCAGCAGCTTGGCGGCTAGACAAGAGACCCAGTACTTC. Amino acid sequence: CASSLAARQETQYF.